This passage covers 6 T cell receptor beta chains from one sample sequenced in a study of blood T cell repertoires in COVID-19. The repertoire was sequenced with immunoSEQ multiplex PCR; TCRdb's copy has only in-frame clones and lacks some. The repertoire holds a few hundred thousand clones, with roughly 90% as singletons. The sample consisted of PBMCs or T cells enriched from blood (not recorded which). All receptors come from a woman aged 40 to 50 who had recovered from COVID-19.

The rearrangement uses TRBV5-1 and TRBJ2-1; 9 bases line up with TRBD1. The germline V gene has CDR1 SGHRS and CDR2 YFSETQ. The ends lost 4 bases at V and 2 bases at J; junction bases unmatched: 7. The CDR3 consists of 16 residues. CDR3 nucleotides: TGCGCCAGCAGCACAGGGACAGGGTTGACCTACAATGAGCAGTTCTTC. Translated, it gives CASSTGTGLTYNEQFF.

This clone has a single count. The V and J genes are TRBV11-2 and TRBJ1-2; maybe TRBD1 (6 bases). Per the germline V gene, CDR1 is SGHAT and CDR2 is FQNNGV. The CDR3 spans 12 residues. The CDR3 DNA sequence: TGTGCTACCCAGGGGCAATGGGGTGGCTACACCTTC. Translation gives CATQGQWGGYTF.

The chain has TRBV4-1 and TRBJ1-5; the D is unclear. CDR1 and CDR2 from the germline V gene are MGHRA and YSYEKL. Trimming took off 0 bases at V and 1 base at J, with 10 bases between the two ends. This CDR3 is built from 16 residues. DNA of the CDR3: TGCGCCAGCAGCCAAGAGGGAGGGATAAGCAATCAGCCCCAGCATTTT. Amino acids: CASSQEGGISNQPQHF.

This chain links TRBV7-2 with TRBJ2-7; D is perhaps TRBD2 (6 bases). Deletions cut 3 bases from V and 6 bases from J, with 18 bases between. The germline V gene encodes CDR1 SGHTA and CDR2 FQGNSA. The length of the CDR3 is 15 residues. In DNA form, the CDR3 reads TGTGCCAGCAGCTTTTACGGGACTCATCGTACCGAGCAGTACTTC. As protein: CASSFYGTHRTEQYF.

The J gene is TRBJ2-1, the V gene TRBV2; 7 positions agree with TRBD2. The V segment lost 2 bases and the J segment 7 bases; nucleotides outside the gene matches: 14. CDR1 and CDR2 (germline): SNHLY, FYNNEI. The CDR3 spans 17 residues. Here the CDR3 DNA reads TGTGCCAGCAGTGAAACCGTATGGAGGAGCGGGGAAAATGAGCAGTTCTTC. This translates into CASSETVWRSGENEQFF.

This clone was seen a few times. The gene calls are TRBV5-6 and TRBJ2-7, with 12 bases matching TRBD2. V was clipped by 4 bases and J by 3 bases; unmatched bases: 8. There are 16 residues in the CDR3. Germline CDR1 and CDR2: SGHDT and YYEEEE. The CDR3 DNA follows: TGTGCCAGCAGCGCGAGACTAGCGGGAGAACGCTACGAGCAGTACTTC. Translation: CASSARLAGERYEQYF.